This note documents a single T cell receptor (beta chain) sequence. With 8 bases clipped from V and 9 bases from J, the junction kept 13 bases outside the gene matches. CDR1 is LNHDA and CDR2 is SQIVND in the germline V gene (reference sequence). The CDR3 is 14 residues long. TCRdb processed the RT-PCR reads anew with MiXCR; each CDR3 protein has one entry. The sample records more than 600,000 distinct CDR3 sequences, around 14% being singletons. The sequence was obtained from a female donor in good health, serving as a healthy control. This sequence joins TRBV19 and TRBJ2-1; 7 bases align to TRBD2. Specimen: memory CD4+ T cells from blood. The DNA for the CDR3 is TGTGCCAGTGGCCAGCTAGCGGATATAGGTGAGCAGTTCTTC. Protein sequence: CASGQLADIGEQFF. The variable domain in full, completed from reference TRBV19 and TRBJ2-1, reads DGGITQSPKYLFRKEGQNVTLSCEQNLNHDAMYWYRQDPGQGLRLIYYSQIVNDFQKGDIAEGYSVSREKKESFPLTVTSAQKNPTAFYLCASGQLADIGEQFFGPGTRLTVL.